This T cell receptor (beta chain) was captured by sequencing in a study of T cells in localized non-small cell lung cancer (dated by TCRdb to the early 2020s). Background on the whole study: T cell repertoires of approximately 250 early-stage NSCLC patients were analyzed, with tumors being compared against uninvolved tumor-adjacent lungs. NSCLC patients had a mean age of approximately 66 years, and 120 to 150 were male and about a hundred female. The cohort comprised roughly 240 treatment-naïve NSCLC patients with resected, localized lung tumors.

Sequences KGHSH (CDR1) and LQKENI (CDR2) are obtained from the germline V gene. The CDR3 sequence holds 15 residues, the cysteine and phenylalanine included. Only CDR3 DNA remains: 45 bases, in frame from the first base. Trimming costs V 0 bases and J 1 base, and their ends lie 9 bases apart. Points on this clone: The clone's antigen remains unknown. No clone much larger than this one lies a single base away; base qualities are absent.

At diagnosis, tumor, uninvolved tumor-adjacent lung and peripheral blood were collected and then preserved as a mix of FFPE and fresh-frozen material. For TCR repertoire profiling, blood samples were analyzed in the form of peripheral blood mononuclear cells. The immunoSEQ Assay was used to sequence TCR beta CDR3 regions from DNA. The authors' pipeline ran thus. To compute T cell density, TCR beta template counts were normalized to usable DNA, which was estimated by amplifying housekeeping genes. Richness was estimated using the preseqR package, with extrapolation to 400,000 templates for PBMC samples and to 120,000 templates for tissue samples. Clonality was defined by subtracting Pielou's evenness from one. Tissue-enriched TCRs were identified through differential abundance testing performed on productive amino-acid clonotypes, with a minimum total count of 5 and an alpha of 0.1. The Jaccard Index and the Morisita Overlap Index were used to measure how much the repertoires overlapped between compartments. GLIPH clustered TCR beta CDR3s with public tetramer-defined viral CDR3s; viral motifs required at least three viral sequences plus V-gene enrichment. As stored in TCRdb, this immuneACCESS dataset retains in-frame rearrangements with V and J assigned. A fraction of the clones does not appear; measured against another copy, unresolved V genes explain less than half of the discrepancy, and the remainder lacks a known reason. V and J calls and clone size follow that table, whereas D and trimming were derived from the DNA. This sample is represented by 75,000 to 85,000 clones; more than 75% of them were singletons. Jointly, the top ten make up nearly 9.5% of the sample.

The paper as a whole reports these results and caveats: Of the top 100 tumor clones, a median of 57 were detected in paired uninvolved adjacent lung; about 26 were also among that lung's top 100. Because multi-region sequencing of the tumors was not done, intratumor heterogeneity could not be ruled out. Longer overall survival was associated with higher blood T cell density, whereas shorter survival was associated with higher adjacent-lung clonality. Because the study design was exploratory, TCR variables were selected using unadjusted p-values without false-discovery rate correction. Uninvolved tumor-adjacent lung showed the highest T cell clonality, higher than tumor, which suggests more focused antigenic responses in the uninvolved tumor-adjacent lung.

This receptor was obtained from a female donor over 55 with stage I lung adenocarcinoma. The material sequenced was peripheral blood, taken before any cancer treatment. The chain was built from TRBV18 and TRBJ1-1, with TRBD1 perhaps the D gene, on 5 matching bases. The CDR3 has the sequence CASSPPTGRNTEAFF. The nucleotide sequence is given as TGTGCCAGCTCACCACCCACAGGCCGGAACACTGAAGCTTTCTTT. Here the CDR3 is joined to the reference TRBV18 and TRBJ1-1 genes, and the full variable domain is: NAGVMQNPRHLVRRRGQEARLRCSPMKGHSHVYWYRQLPEEGLKFMVYLQKENIIDESGMPKERFSAEFPKEGPSILRIQQVVRGDSAAYFCASSPPTGRNTEAFFGQGTRLTVV.